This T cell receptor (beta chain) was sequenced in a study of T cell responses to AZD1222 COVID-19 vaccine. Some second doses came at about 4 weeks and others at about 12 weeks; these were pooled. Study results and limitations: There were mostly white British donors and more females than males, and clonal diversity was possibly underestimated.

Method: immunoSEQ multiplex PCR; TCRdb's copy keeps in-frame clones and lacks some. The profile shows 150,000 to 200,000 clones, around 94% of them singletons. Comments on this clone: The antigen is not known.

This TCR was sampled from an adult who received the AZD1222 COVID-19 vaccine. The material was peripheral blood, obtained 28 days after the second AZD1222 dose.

This chain's CDR3 is CASSSSRLAGDPGELFF. CDR3 nucleotide sequence: TGTGCCAGCAGCTCCTCCCGACTAGCGGGAGACCCCGGGGAGCTGTTTTTT. The V and J genes are TRBV7-9 and TRBJ2-2, with 12 positions matching TRBD2. The CDR3 spans 17 residues. The germline V gene encodes CDR1 SEHNR and CDR2 FQNEAQ (reference sequence). Trimming cost V 4 bases and J 6 bases; bases outside gene matches: 9.